These 30 T cell receptor beta chains originate from one sample sequenced in a study of T cells after somatic rescue of genetic block. TCRdb's table, derived via immunoSEQ multiplex PCR, lists solely in-frame clones and lacks some. In the table there are roughly 58,000 clones, approximately 96% of which are singletons. Sequencing was done on a sample of peripheral blood mononuclear cells (PBMCs). These receptors were taken from a child under two years old.

The chain links TRBV6-5 to TRBJ1-3; unclear D gene. Trimming stripped 4 bases from V and 2 bases from J, with 15 bases between. The CDR3 has 16 residues. The V gene's germline CDR1 is MNHEY and CDR2 SVGAGI. In DNA form, the CDR3 reads TGTGCCAGCAGTTCTAAGCCTCCCGTTCCTGGAAACACCATATATTTT. This codes for CASSSKPPVPGNTIYF.

This clone appeared a single time. The chain uses TRBV5-1 and TRBJ1-6; 10 bases fit TRBD1. The CDR3 spans 19 residues. Germline CDR1 SGHRS, CDR2 YFSETQ. V lost 3 bases and J lost 6; bases outside the gene matches: 15. The CDR3 region has the DNA TGCGCCAGCAGCTGGGGACAGGGGACGCTCACCAACCTTAATTCACCCCTCCACTTT. Translated: CASSWGQGTLTNLNSPLHF.

This clone was counted between two and nine times. The chain links TRBV6-6 to TRBJ1-2; the D is unclear. The V end was cut by 0 bases, the J end by 2 bases, with 4 bases between. Per the germline V gene, CDR1 is MNHNY and CDR2 is SVGAGI (reference sequence). The CDR3 covers 13 residues. In nucleotides, the CDR3 is TGTGCCAGCAGTTACTCGGACAACTATGGCTACACCTTC. Translating gives CASSYSDNYGYTF.

The chain uses TRBV21-1 and TRBJ2-7; the table's D gene call, TRBD2, was not cross checked with the DNA. TRBV21-1 is recorded as a pseudogene. This CDR3 has 14 amino acids. The CDR3 protein is CASSQEGLPYEQYF. The CDR3 coding sequence is TGTGCCAGCAGCCAAGAGGGACTTCCCTACGAGCAGTACTTC.

The chain is built from TRBV30 and TRBJ1-5; maybe TRBD1 (6 bases). Trimming left V 2 bases short and J 5 bases short, with 10 bases between. This CDR3 spans 13 amino acids. Germline assignment: CDR1 GTSNPN and CDR2 SVGIG (reference sequence). The CDR3 bases are TGTGCCTGGAGTAGGGGGGCATATCAGCCCCAGCATTTT. Amino acids: CAWSRGAYQPQHF.

DNA for the CDR3: TGTGCCAGCAGCCAAGATCGACTAGCGGGAGGCAATGAGCAGTTCTTC. It encodes CASSQDRLAGGNEQFF. This chain connects TRBV4-2 to TRBJ2-1; 13 bases are a match to TRBD2. CDR3 length: 16 residues. V trimming: 0 bases; J trimming: 6 bases; junction bases outside the gene matches: 2. Germline loops: CDR1 LGHNA, CDR2 YNFKEQ.

This chain joins TRBV11-2 and TRBJ1-1; D unresolved. Germline CDR1 and CDR2: SGHAT and FQNNGV. CDR3 length equals 11 residues. V gave up 2 bases and J gave up 11 bases, with 9 bases separating them. CDR3 loop: CASSLMGRAFF. CDR3 coding DNA: TGTGCCAGCAGCTTAATGGGGAGGGCTTTCTTT.

This chain connects TRBV19 to TRBJ2-7, with 16 bases aligning to TRBD2. Germline-derived CDR1 and CDR2 are LNHDA and SQIVND (reference sequence). V gave up 9 bases and J gave up 2 bases; unmatched junction bases: 1. This CDR3 region has 14 residues. The CDR3 region is CASGTSGRAYEQYF. The DNA for the CDR3 is TGTGCCAGCGGGACTAGCGGGAGGGCCTACGAGCAGTACTTC. The whole variable domain, remainder taken from reference TRBV19 and TRBJ2-7, is DGGITQSPKYLFRKEGQNVTLSCEQNLNHDAMYWYRQDPGQGLRLIYYSQIVNDFQKGDIAEGYSVSREKKESFPLTVTSAQKNPTAFYLCASGTSGRAYEQYFGPGTRLTVT.

This chain links TRBV15 with TRBJ2-1, with 7 bases that match TRBD1. Losses at the gene ends were 5 bases for V and 12 bases for J; bases not matched to a gene: 4. Germline CDR1 is LNHNV and CDR2 is YYDKDF (reference sequence). The CDR3 has 11 residues. CDR3 sequence reads: CATSGTEGQFF. The CDR3 DNA is TGTGCCACCAGCGGGACAGAAGGGCAGTTCTTC.

The gene calls are TRBV5-6 and TRBJ2-3; D tentatively reads TRBD1 or TRBD2 (5 bases each). The germline V gene has CDR1 SGHDT and CDR2 YYEEEE. V was pared by 4 bases and J by 5 bases, with 14 bases between. CDR3 length: 14 residues. In DNA form, the CDR3 reads TGTGCCAGCAGCGGGGACCGTATCCGAGATACGCAGTATTTT. Residues: CASSGDRIRDTQYF.

The chain has TRBV2 and TRBJ2-7, with 12 nucleotides matching TRBD2. The V gene's germline CDR1 is SNHLY and CDR2 FYNNEI. The CDR3 extends over 15 amino acids. V lost 1 base, J lost 9 bases, and 7 bases stayed unmatched. The DNA for the CDR3 is TGTGCCAGCAGTGAAGGGGGGCTAGCGGGAGGGATGCAGTACTTC. It codes for CASSEGGLAGGMQYF.

The chain uses TRBV5-4 and TRBJ1-2; 9 bases match TRBD1. In germline, CDR1 is SGHNT, CDR2 YYREEE (reference sequence). V shed 4 bases and J 4 bases; nucleotides not matched to a gene: 2. This CDR3 contains 13 residues. In DNA, the CDR3 is TGTGCCAGCAGCCAGACAGGGGGCTATGGCTACACCTTC. It yields the protein CASSQTGGYGYTF.

The chain links TRBV5-1 to TRBJ2-1; possibly TRBD1 for D (5 bases). Trimming removed 4 bases from V and 6 bases from J, with 17 bases in between. Germline V lookup: CDR1 SGHRS, CDR2 YFSETQ. This CDR3 spans 15 amino acids. CDR3 region: CASSRGSWLGNEQFF. The CDR3 nucleotides are TGCGCCAGCAGCAGGGGTAGCTGGTTGGGCAATGAGCAGTTCTTC.

The gene calls are TRBV5-6 and TRBJ2-7; 13 nucleotides match TRBD2. CDR3 length: 15 residues. The V segment lost 2 bases and the J segment 5 bases; nucleotides outside the gene matches: 4. Germline V gene lookup returns CDR1 SGHDT and CDR2 YYEEEE. CDR3 bases: TGTGCCAGCAGCTTCCTTGGACTAGCGGGAGACGAGCAGTACTTC. Its protein is CASSFLGLAGDEQYF. Full variable domain (missing parts from reference TRBV5-6 and TRBJ2-7): DAGVTQSPTHLIKTRGQQVTLRCSPKSGHDTVSWYQQALGQGPQFIFQYYEEEERQRGNFPDRFSGHQFPNYSSELNVNALLLGDSALYLCASSFLGLAGDEQYFGPGTRLTVT.

The chain employs TRBV6-6 and TRBJ1-1, with 7 bases lining up with TRBD1. The length of the CDR3 is 14 residues. The J segment lost 1 base and the V segment lost 5 bases, leaving 4 bases of the junction unmatched. Germline V CDR1 and CDR2: MNHNY, SVGAGI (reference sequence). The CDR3 nucleotides read TGTGCCAGCAGTCCGGACAGGACGAACACTGAAGCTTTCTTT. It specifies CASSPDRTNTEAFF.

The chain has TRBV14 and TRBJ2-3; TRBD2 matches at 8 bases. The CDR3 spans 16 residues. Germline assignment: CDR1 SGHDN and CDR2 FVKESK. The trim removed 1 base at V and 2 bases at J, leaving 5 bases unmatched. This CDR3 reads CASSQGAGANTDTQYF. The CDR3 region has the DNA TGTGCCAGCAGCCAAGGAGCGGGAGCCAACACAGATACGCAGTATTTT.

In DNA form, the CDR3 reads TGTGCCAGCAGCTTGGGGACAGGGGTAACCAATGAGCAGTTCTTC. As protein: CASSLGTGVTNEQFF. The chain employs TRBV5-4 and TRBJ2-1; 9 nucleotides align to TRBD1. V shed 0 bases, J shed 6 bases, and the junction held 4 bases outside the gene matches. CDR3 length: 15 residues. In germline, CDR1 is SGHNT, CDR2 YYREEE (reference sequence).

This chain connects TRBV19 to TRBJ2-5; TRBD2 agrees at 10 bases. The CDR3 runs 16 residues. Germline V CDR1 and CDR2: LNHDA, SQIVND (reference sequence). V trimming: 5 bases; J trimming: 1 base; junction bases outside the gene matches: 7. CDR3 in amino acids: CASSVGLAAFQETQYF. For the CDR3, the DNA is TGTGCCAGTAGTGTTGGACTAGCGGCCTTCCAAGAGACCCAGTACTTC.

The chain carries TRBV2 and TRBJ2-3; D uncertain. In germline, CDR1 is SNHLY, CDR2 FYNNEI. The V end lost 8 bases, the J end lost 5 bases, and 8 bases lay between the germline ends. This CDR3 has 11 residues. CDR3 in amino acids: CASRTGDTQYF. CDR3 sequence (DNA): TGTGCCAGCCGGACGGGAGATACGCAGTATTTT.

The chain employs TRBV7-7 and TRBJ2-1, with 7 bases matching TRBD2. J gave up 2 bases and V 4 bases, and 5 bases lay outside the gene matches. CDR3 size: 15 residues. CDR1 and CDR2 (germline): SSHAT, FNYEAQ (reference sequence). The CDR3 here is CASSSQTSAYNEQFF. For the CDR3, the DNA is TGTGCCAGCAGCTCGCAAACTAGCGCCTACAATGAGCAGTTCTTC.

The genes are TRBV28 and TRBJ2-2; 14 positions match TRBD2. Looked up from germline, CDR1 is MDHEN and CDR2 is SYDVKM. V lost 7 bases and J lost 3; bases outside the gene matches: 7. This CDR3 comprises 17 residues. CDR3 region: CASTEPGLAGDTGELFF. CDR3 nucleotides: TGTGCCAGCACCGAGCCGGGACTAGCGGGAGACACCGGGGAGCTGTTTTTT.

This sequence joins TRBV10-1 and TRBJ1-3, with 7 bases lining up with TRBD1. Germline V gives CDR1 WNHNN, CDR2 SYGVQD (reference sequence). V dropped 10 bases and J dropped 3; count of bases not matched to a gene: 6. The CDR3 is 13 amino acids. In nucleotides, the CDR3 is TGCGCCACCTACAGGGGAAGTGGAAACACCATATATTTT. Its translation: CATYRGSGNTIYF.

The chain uses TRBV4-2 and TRBJ2-4; no clear D gene. Germline CDR1 reads LGHNA; CDR2 reads YNFKEQ. V was pared by 4 bases and J by 1 base, with 17 bases between. This CDR3 is built from 17 residues. The DNA for the CDR3 is TGTGCCAGCAGCCCTCAAAGGGCGTGGCAGGCCAAAAACATTCAGTACTTC. As protein: CASSPQRAWQAKNIQYF.

This chain uses TRBV5-1 with TRBJ2-7; 7 positions match TRBD1. Per germline, CDR1 SGHRS and CDR2 YFSETQ. The CDR3 is 14 residues long. J lost 2 bases, V lost 0 bases, and 2 bases had no gene match. CDR3 protein: CASSLVGQPYEQYF. CDR3 DNA: TGCGCCAGCAGCTTGGTGGGACAGCCCTACGAGCAGTACTTC. Based on the CDR3 plus reference TRBV5-1 and TRBJ2-7, the full variable domain is KAGVTQTPRYLIKTRGQQVTLSCSPISGHRSVSWYQQTPGQGLQFLFEYFSETQRNKGNFPGRFSGRQFSNSRSEMNVSTLELGDSALYLCASSLVGQPYEQYFGPGTRLTVT.

About this clone itself: Other DNA sequences from this sample encode an identical CDR3 as well. V and J are TRBV18 and TRBJ1-5, with unresolved D. The germline gives CDR1 KGHSH, CDR2 LQKENI. This CDR3 has 13 residues. Trimming took off 2 bases at V and 0 bases at J, with 2 bases between the two ends. The CDR3 DNA is TGTGCCAGCTCACCAGATAGCAATCAGCCCCAGCATTTT. It specifies CASSPDSNQPQHF.

In nucleotides, the CDR3 is TGCGCCAGCAGCCCAACCACCGGGGAGCTGTTTTTT. This encodes CASSPTTGELFF. J is TRBJ2-2 and V is TRBV5-1; D uncertain. Per germline, CDR1 SGHRS and CDR2 YFSETQ. V lost 4 bases and J 4 bases, leaving 5 bases between the germline ends. The CDR3 runs 12 residues.

This sequence joins TRBV4-2 and TRBJ2-2; TRBD2 matches at 8 bases. Trimming at V came to 0 bases and at J to 3 bases, leaving 9 bases not matched to a gene. This CDR3 region has 18 residues. Germline assignment: CDR1 LGHNA and CDR2 YNFKEQ. CDR3 protein: CASSQDLEASGYTGELFF. As DNA, the CDR3 is TGTGCCAGCAGCCAAGATCTCGAGGCTAGCGGGTACACCGGGGAGCTGTTTTTT.

The chain joins TRBV4-1 to TRBJ2-1, with D perhaps TRBD2 (5 bases). V dropped 5 bases and J dropped 0 bases, with 5 bases sitting between them. The CDR3 length is 13 residues. CDR1 MGHRA and CDR2 YSYEKL come from the germline V gene. The CDR3 DNA reads TGCGCCAGCAGCGACTACTCCTACAATGAGCAGTTCTTC. It is translated as CASSDYSYNEQFF.

V gene TRBV4-1 combines with J gene TRBJ2-7; maybe TRBD1 (5 bases). CDR1 and CDR2 (germline): MGHRA, YSYEKL. Trimming removed 2 bases from V and 2 bases from J, with 10 bases in between. The CDR3 runs 14 residues. DNA for the CDR3: TGCGCCAGCAGCCAAAGGGGCAGTCCCTACGAGCAGTACTTC. Translating gives CASSQRGSPYEQYF.

CDR3 nucleotides: TGTGCCAGCAGCTTAGTGCGGAGCTCCTACAATGAGCAGTTCTTC. This gives the protein CASSLVRSSYNEQFF. V usage is TRBV13 and J usage is TRBJ2-1, with D unresolved. Looked up from germline, CDR1 is PRHDT and CDR2 is FYEKMQ (reference sequence). The CDR3 is 15 amino acids. Trimming cost V 1 base and J 0 bases, with 7 bases left between them.